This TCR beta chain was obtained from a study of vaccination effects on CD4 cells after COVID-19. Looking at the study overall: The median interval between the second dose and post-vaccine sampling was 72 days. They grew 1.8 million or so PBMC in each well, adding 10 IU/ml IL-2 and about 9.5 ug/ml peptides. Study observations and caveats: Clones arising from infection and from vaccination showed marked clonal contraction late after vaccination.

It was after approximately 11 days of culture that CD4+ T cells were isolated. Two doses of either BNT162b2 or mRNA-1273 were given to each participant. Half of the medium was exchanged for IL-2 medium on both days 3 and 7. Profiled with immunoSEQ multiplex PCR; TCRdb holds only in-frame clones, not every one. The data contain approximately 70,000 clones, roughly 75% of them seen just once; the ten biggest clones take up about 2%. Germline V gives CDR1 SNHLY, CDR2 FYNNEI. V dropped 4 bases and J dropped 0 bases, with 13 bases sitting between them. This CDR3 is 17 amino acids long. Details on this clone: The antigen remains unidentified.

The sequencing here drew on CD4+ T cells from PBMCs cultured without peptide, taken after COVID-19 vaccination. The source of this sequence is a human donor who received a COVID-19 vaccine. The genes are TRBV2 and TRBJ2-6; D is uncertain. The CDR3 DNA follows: TGTGCCAGCAGTGTACAAGTTTGGGACTCTGGGGCCAACGTCCTGACTTTC. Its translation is CASSVQVWDSGANVLTF.